This is a list of T cell receptor beta chains from one sample in a study of control samples from healthy donors and cancer patients. Libraries were prepared by immunoSEQ multiplex PCR; TCRdb keeps only in-frame clonotypes and omits some of them. Of 120,000 or so clones listed, around nine tenths are singletons. The sequencing input was blood. The receptors derive from a man aged 40-55 years in good health. Both conserved end residues are part of each CDR3. A D gene is named only where the DNA matches it firmly. Not all rows give a size; the values are once, few, many and, for expanded clones, a class.

clone_size d_call j_call v_call cdr3_nt cdr3_aa
. . TRBJ1-2 TRBV7-2 TGTGCCAGCAGCGATGTCGAGAGGTCTGGTGGCTACACCTTC CASSDVERSGGYTF
. TRBD2 TRBJ2-7 TRBV6-5 TGTGCCAGCAGAGCCCCGGGACTAGCTGTCTACGAGCAGTACTTC CASRAPGLAVYEQYF
once . TRBJ1-1 TRBV10-1 TGCGCCAGCAGACCCTCTCGAGGGGGGAACACTGAAGCTTTCTTT CASRPSRGGNTEAFF
. TRBD2 TRBJ2-3 TRBV11-3 TGTGCCAGCAGCTTAGAAGTCCTAGCGGGGTTGGTCACAGATACGCAGTATTTT CASSLEVLAGLVTDTQYF
. . TRBJ2-5 TRBV12-3/TRBV12-4 TGTGCCAGCACCGCCCTCCAAGAGACCCAGTACTTC CASTALQETQYF
. . TRBJ1-1 TRBV19 TGTGCCAGTAGTACCGAACACCGATTCTTT CASSTEHRFF
few TRBD1 TRBJ1-3 TRBV5-1 TGCGCCAGCAGCATATGGGACAGGGGGACGGACACCATATATTTT CASSIWDRGTDTIYF
. TRBD2 TRBJ2-7 TRBV5-8 TGTGCCAGCAGCTGGAGACTAGCGGGGGCCTACGAGCAGTACTTC CASSWRLAGAYEQYF
. TRBD1 TRBJ1-5 TRBV5-8 TGTGCCAGCAACTTCCCCGGGACAGGGACTAGCAATCAGCCCCAGCATTTT CASNFPGTGTSNQPQHF
. . TRBJ1-3 TRBV6-5 TGTGCCAGCAAGCGGGGGCGCAAGACTGGAAACACCATATATTTT CASKRGRKTGNTIYF
. TRBD1 TRBJ1-5 TRBV12-3/TRBV12-4 TGTGCCAGCAGGGGGCAGGGGGGTCAGCCCCAGCATTTT CASRGQGGQPQHF
. . TRBJ1-6 TRBV15 TGTGCCACCAGCAGAGAGAGAGCGGTTAATTCACCCCTCCACTTT CATSRERAVNSPLHF
many . TRBJ1-2 TRBV12-3/TRBV12-4 TGTGCCAGCCGTTATACGAACTATGGCTACACCTTC CASRYTNYGYTF
. . TRBJ1-2 TRBV9 TGTGCCAGCAGGACGTTCTATGGCTACACCTTC CASRTFYGYTF
. TRBD1 TRBJ2-5 TRBV18 TGTGCCAGCTCACCCAACCCGCGACAGGGCCAAGAGACCCAGTACTTC CASSPNPRQGQETQYF
. . TRBJ1-3 TRBV30 TGTGCCTGGACCTCTGACGGCTTCTCTGGAAACACCATATATTTT CAWTSDGFSGNTIYF
. . TRBJ1-1 TRBV20-1 TGCAGTGCTAGTGAAACGGGACCGAACACTGAAGCTTTCTTT CSASETGPNTEAFF
. TRBD1 TRBJ1-5 TRBV7-8 TGTGCCAGCAGCCATGGACAGGGAGGCAATCAGCCCCAGCATTTT CASSHGQGGNQPQHF
. . TRBJ1-4 TRBV6-2/TRBV6-3 TGTGCCAGCAGTTACTCGTCCGAAAAACTGTTTTTT CASSYSSEKLFF
. . TRBJ1-1 TRBV18 TGTGCCAGCTCACCACTTCCCAGGGGTAACACTGAAGCTTTCTTT CASSPLPRGNTEAFF
. . TRBJ1-2 TRBV2 TGTGCCAGCAGTGCTCCTCCGCCGCGTACTAACTATGGCTACACCTTC CASSAPPPRTNYGYTF
once TRBD2 TRBJ2-2 TRBV6-4 TGTGCCAGCAGCCCTCTGGCGGGGGATAACACCGGGGAGCTGTTTTTT CASSPLAGDNTGELFF
. . TRBJ1-1 TRBV6-5 TGTGCCAGCAGGTTCAGGGGAGGCGGAACTGAAGCTTTCTTT CASRFRGGGTEAFF
. . TRBJ1-4 TRBV9 TGTGCCAGCAGCGGTGACAGTTCTAATGAAAAACTGTTTTTT CASSGDSSNEKLFF
. . TRBJ1-4 TRBV19 TGTGCCAGTAGTATGATCTGGGATAATGAAAAACTGTTTTTT CASSMIWDNEKLFF
few . TRBJ2-7 TRBV7-9 TGTGCCAGCAGCCCTTTGGGGGATCCCTACGAGCAGTACTTC CASSPLGDPYEQYF
. . TRBJ2-1 TRBV14 TGTGCCAGCAGCCATGGTGCCAGACGGATCTACAATGAGCAGTTCTTC CASSHGARRIYNEQFF
. TRBD1 TRBJ2-1 TRBV4-1 TGCGCCAGCAGCCAAGCGCCAGGGACAGGGAGCTACAATGAGCAGTTCTTC CASSQAPGTGSYNEQFF
. . TRBJ2-7 TRBV7-7 TGTGCCAGCAGCTTAAGGAGGGGGGCTCCCTACGAGCAGTACTTC CASSLRRGAPYEQYF
. TRBD1 TRBJ1-3 TRBV7-2 TGTGCCAGCAGCTCAGGGGGTTCTGGAAACACCATATATTTT CASSSGGSGNTIYF
. TRBD1 TRBJ2-7 TRBV6-5 TGTGCCAGCAGCCGACAGGACAGGCACTACGAGCAGTACTTC CASSRQDRHYEQYF
. TRBD2 TRBJ2-5 TRBV18 TGTGCCAGCTCACCACAGCCTAGCGGGGCACAAGAGACCCAGTACTTC CASSPQPSGAQETQYF
once . TRBJ2-2 TRBV2 TGTGCCAGCAGCCGGAACACCGGGGAGCTGTTTTTT CASSRNTGELFF
. TRBD1 TRBJ1-2 TRBV5-4 TGTGCCAGCAGCTTGGCTCTGACAGGGGGATTCGGCTACACCTTC CASSLALTGGFGYTF
. TRBD2 TRBJ2-7 TRBV4-3 TGCGCCAGCAGCCACAACTTAGCGGGGGCGGGAGAGCAGTACTTC CASSHNLAGAGEQYF
. . TRBJ2-3 TRBV5-1 TGCGCCAGCAGCTCGACCCGACTATCTAGCACAGATACGCAGTATTTT CASSSTRLSSTDTQYF
. TRBD1 TRBJ1-1 TRBV19 TGTGCCAGTAGAGGCAGGGGGCGAACAACTGAAGCTTTCTTT CASRGRGRTTEAFF